This T cell receptor beta chain was retrieved from a study of shared clonotypes between healthy human individuals. Trimming left V 4 bases short and J 4 bases short, with 16 bases between. There are 15 residues in the CDR3. Germline CDR1 SGHDT, CDR2 YYEEEE. The protocol was immunoSEQ multiplex PCR, while the TCRdb copy is restricted to in-frame clones and leaves out a portion. The data hold a few million clones, with over 85% observed a single time. The sample was naive CD4+ T cells sorted from blood. The subset here: CD45RA+ positively selected. The receptor comes from a man younger than 35 in good health. This sequence joins TRBV5-6 and TRBJ2-3; TRBD1 might be the D (6 bases). The CDR3 bases are TGTGCCAGCAGCCCCCTGACAGGCACGTCAGATACGCAGTATTTT. As protein: CASSPLTGTSDTQYF.